The clone carrying this T cell receptor beta chain has only a few counts. One base away lies a much larger clone, so this may be a sequencing read error. The sample comes from a study of tumor and adjacent non-tumor tissue in lung cancer. The CDR3 spans 18 residues. The trim removed 6 bases at V and 2 bases at J, leaving 11 bases unmatched. The template was RNA from unsorted bulk tissue. A modified ARM-PCR protocol with three rounds of nested PCR amplified TCRbeta. TCRdb re-analysed the multiplex PCR reads in MiXCR, keeping a single row per CDR3 protein. The data hold just over 200,000 distinct CDR3 sequences, with less than 80% observed a single time.

Material for sequencing was lung tumor tissue. This clonotype was sampled from a man aged 55-75 years with non-small cell lung cancer. The chain has TRBV12-3 or TRBV12-4 and TRBJ2-3; TRBD2 agrees at 13 bases. The chain's CDR3 is CASRTSGRAGWHTDTQYF. Written as DNA, the CDR3 is TGTGCCAGCAGAACTAGCGGGAGGGCCGGTTGGCACACAGATACGCAGTATTTT.